Sequencing of this T cell receptor (beta chain) was carried out in a study of shared clonotypes between healthy human individuals. Study-wide findings and caveats: Richness estimates generally favored naive over memory subsets.

The repertoire was sequenced with immunoSEQ multiplex PCR; TCRdb's copy has only in-frame clones and lacks some. The profile shows around 2.1 million clones, 90% to 97% of them singletons. All of the donors resided in Nashville, Tennessee, and each was a Caucasian adult. V lost 6 bases to trimming and J lost 0 bases; unmatched junction nucleotides: 8. This CDR3 spans 16 amino acids. Germline V gives CDR1 SGHVS, CDR2 FQNEAQ. On this clone: As yet, its antigen is unknown.

The specimen sequenced was naive CD4+ T cells sorted from blood. Subset given: CD45RA+ positively selected. This receptor was taken from a man aged 18 to 29 in good health. V gene TRBV7-8 combines with J gene TRBJ1-3; 7 bases line up with TRBD1. CDR3 DNA: TGTGCCAGCAGTCCAGACAGGGTCAACTCTGGAAACACCATATATTTT. Protein sequence: CASSPDRVNSGNTIYF.